This is a list of T cell receptor beta chains from one sample in a study of T cell changes during pregnancy in multiple sclerosis. The method was immunoSEQ multiplex PCR; TCRdb's version includes in-frame clones alone and lacks a portion of them. The table has some 27,000 clones, 89% seen once. The starting material was CD4+ T cells from peripheral blood mononuclear cells, obtained in the first trimester of pregnancy. These TCRs come from a female donor in good health, enrolled as a control in a pregnancy study. Each CDR3 is given with its conserved first and last residue. A D gene is named only where the DNA matches it firmly. Clone size is stated in some rows and not others, as once, few, many or a class when expanded.

d_call	v_call	j_call	clone_size	cdr3_aa	cdr3_nt
.	TRBV28	TRBJ2-5	.	CASSFSQRETQYF	TGTGCCAGCAGTTTTAGCCAAAGGGAGACCCAGTACTTC
TRBD2	TRBV28	TRBJ2-1	.	CASSFLAGFSSSYNEQFF	TGTGCCAGCAGTTTCCTAGCGGGTTTTAGTAGCTCCTACAATGAGCAGTTCTTC
.	TRBV10-3	TRBJ2-1	.	CAISPLWGGATNEQFF	TGTGCCATCAGTCCCCTATGGGGGGGGGCAACGAATGAGCAGTTCTTC
TRBD1	TRBV30	TRBJ1-2	.	CAWSPGQGGYTF	TGTGCCTGGAGTCCGGGACAGGGTGGCTACACCTTC
TRBD2	TRBV27	TRBJ2-7	.	CASSLGTSGGAYEQYF	TGTGCCAGCAGTTTAGGGACTAGCGGGGGGGCCTACGAGCAGTACTTC
.	TRBV4-1	TRBJ2-2	.	CASSPTGTNIGELFF	TGCGCCAGCAGCCCCACCGGGACAAATATCGGGGAGCTGTTTTTT
TRBD1	TRBV30	TRBJ2-5	.	CAWSRTGLRETQYF	TGTGCCTGGTCGAGGACAGGGCTAAGGGAGACCCAGTACTTC
.	TRBV4-1	TRBJ2-6	.	CASSQVQAPGANVLTF	TGCGCCAGCAGCCAAGTGCAGGCTCCGGGGGCCAACGTCCTGACTTTC
.	TRBV9	TRBJ2-6	.	CASSPRGSGANVLTF	TGTGCCAGCAGCCCGAGAGGCTCTGGGGCCAACGTCCTGACTTTC
.	TRBV5-5	TRBJ2-3	.	CASSLDSPSDRQLGSDTQYF	TGTGCCAGCAGCTTGGATTCCCCGTCCGACAGACAGTTGGGGTCCGATACGCAGTATTTT
TRBD1	TRBV10-3	TRBJ2-2	.	CAISGTGTGPGELFF	TGTGCCATCAGTGGGACAGGGACGGGGCCCGGGGAGCTGTTTTTT
TRBD2	TRBV5-4	TRBJ2-3	.	CASSLKSGGYTDTQYF	TGTGCCAGCAGCCTCAAAAGCGGGGGGTACACAGATACGCAGTATTTT
.	TRBV6-1	TRBJ1-1	.	CASSSQGMNTEAFF	TGTGCCAGCAGCTCACAGGGAATGAACACTGAAGCTTTCTTT
TRBD1	TRBV29-1	TRBJ1-1	.	CSGVQGTNTEAFF	TGCAGCGGGGTACAGGGGACGAACACTGAAGCTTTCTTT
TRBD2	TRBV27	TRBJ2-1	once	CASSSWTSGGVNEQFF	TGTGCCAGCAGTTCCTGGACTAGCGGGGGGGTCAATGAGCAGTTCTTC
.	TRBV19	TRBJ2-3	few	CASSLTDTQYF	TGTGCCAGTAGCCTGACAGATACGCAGTATTTT
TRBD2	TRBV7-9	TRBJ2-4	.	CASSLGGRGDSFWIQYF	TGTGCCAGCAGCTTAGGGGGGCGGGGGGACTCCTTTTGGATTCAGTACTTC
TRBD1	TRBV7-9	TRBJ1-4	.	CASSMTGVGEKLFF	TGTGCCAGCAGCATGACAGGGGTTGGAGAAAAACTGTTTTTT
.	TRBV30	TRBJ2-6	.	CAWSVAGGNVLTF	TGTGCCTGGAGTGTTGCAGGGGGGAACGTCCTGACTTTC
.	TRBV30	TRBJ2-1	.	CAWIGGGATRYNEQFF	TGTGCCTGGATTGGCGGGGGCGCCACTCGTTACAATGAGCAGTTCTTC
.	TRBV18	TRBJ1-1	.	CASSPLGVQNTEAFF	TGTGCCAGCTCACCTTTAGGGGTCCAAAACACTGAAGCTTTCTTT
TRBD1	TRBV4-1	TRBJ2-1	.	CASSQTVRDRIFF	TGCGCCAGCAGCCAGACCGTCAGGGACAGGATTTTCTTC
.	TRBV28	TRBJ1-6	.	CASSLRAGPSYSPLHF	TGTGCCAGCAGTTTAAGGGCGGGGCCGTCATATTCACCCCTCCACTTT
.	TRBV5-1	TRBJ2-3	.	CASSLDPGPTTDTQYF	TGCGCCAGCAGCTTGGACCCAGGTCCGACCACAGATACGCAGTATTTT
TRBD2	TRBV2	TRBJ2-1	.	CASKAGAYNEQFF	TGTGCCAGCAAAGCGGGGGCCTACAATGAGCAGTTCTTC
.	TRBV5-1	TRBJ1-4	.	CASSPGAEEEKLFF	TGCGCCAGCAGCCCAGGGGCCGAAGAAGAAAAACTGTTTTTT
.	TRBV28	TRBJ2-5	.	CASHLGGQETQYF	TGTGCCAGCCATCTAGGGGGTCAAGAGACCCAGTACTTC
.	TRBV5-1	TRBJ1-2	.	CASSLVSSPRGYTF	TGCGCCAGCAGCTTGGTATCGAGCCCCCGGGGCTACACCTTC
.	TRBV5-1	TRBJ2-7	.	CASSLTEDEQYF	TGCGCCAGCAGCCTCACGGAGGACGAGCAGTACTTC
.	TRBV30	TRBJ1-5	.	CAWSVQESQPQHF	TGTGCCTGGAGTGTACAGGAATCCCAGCCCCAGCATTTT
TRBD2	TRBV6-6	TRBJ2-1	.	CASTLAGYNEQFF	TGTGCCAGCACCTTAGCGGGCTACAATGAGCAGTTCTTC
TRBD2	TRBV7-8	TRBJ2-1	.	CASSLVAGDGNEQFF	TGTGCCAGCAGCTTAGTAGCGGGAGATGGGAATGAGCAGTTCTTC
TRBD2	TRBV10-3	TRBJ2-3	.	CAISDLAGSTDTQYF	TGTGCCATCAGTGACCTAGCGGGGAGCACAGATACGCAGTATTTT
TRBD1	TRBV11-2	TRBJ2-2	.	CASSRTGSNTGELFF	TGTGCCAGCAGCCGGACAGGGTCGAACACCGGGGAGCTGTTTTTT
.	TRBV30	TRBJ1-1	.	CAWSHDWNTEAFF	TGTGCCTGGAGTCACGACTGGAACACTGAAGCTTTCTTT
TRBD1	TRBV25-1	TRBJ2-3	.	CASSLRGTGGTDTQYF	TGTGCCAGCAGCTTAAGAGGGACAGGGGGCACAGATACGCAGTATTTT
.	TRBV30	TRBJ2-1	.	CAWSTSSAARDKQFF	TGTGCCTGGAGTACGTCTAGCGCGGCCAGGGATAAGCAGTTCTTC
TRBD2	TRBV5-1	TRBJ2-5	.	CASSLGNLGLAGQETQYF	TGCGCCAGCAGCTTGGGTAATCTTGGACTAGCGGGGCAAGAGACCCAGTACTTC
TRBD2	TRBV7-2	TRBJ2-1	.	CASSLVSLAGGLNEQFF	TGTGCCAGCAGCTTAGTAAGTCTAGCGGGAGGGTTGAATGAGCAGTTCTTC
TRBD1	TRBV23-1	TRBJ1-1	.	CASSQRYLQGLEAFF	TGCGCCAGCAGTCAAAGGTACTTACAGGGGTTGGAGGCTTTCTTT
TRBD2	TRBV6-5	TRBJ2-3	.	CASSGGETQYF	TGTGCCAGCAGCGGGGGGGAGACGCAGTATTTT
TRBD1	TRBV30	TRBJ1-1	few	CAWSIDRVNTEAFF	TGTGCCTGGAGTATTGACAGGGTGAACACTGAAGCTTTCTTT
TRBD1	TRBV2	TRBJ2-1	.	CASSAGTANEQFF	TGTGCCAGCAGCGCCGGGACAGCTAATGAGCAGTTCTTC
.	TRBV18	TRBJ2-3	.	CASSPRIAAEVSDTQYF	TGTGCCAGCTCACCGAGGATTGCGGCGGAGGTTTCAGATACGCAGTATTTT
TRBD1	TRBV10-3	TRBJ1-2	.	CAISDKTGVFYGYTF	TGTGCCATCAGTGACAAGACAGGGGTGTTCTATGGCTACACCTTC
TRBD1	TRBV6-1	TRBJ2-3	once	CASSEAGTGASTDTQYF	TGTGCCAGCAGTGAAGCCGGGACAGGGGCTAGCACAGATACGCAGTATTTT
.	TRBV10-3	TRBJ2-1	once	CAISLNFQANEQFF	TGTGCCATCAGTCTCAATTTTCAGGCCAATGAGCAGTTCTTC
TRBD2	TRBV4-2	TRBJ2-7	.	CASSQGTSVEQYF	TGTGCCAGCAGCCAGGGGACTAGTGTCGAGCAGTACTTC
.	TRBV6-4	TRBJ2-2	few	CASSDTDTGELFF	TGTGCCAGCAGTGACACGGACACCGGGGAGCTGTTTTTT
TRBD2	TRBV29-1	TRBJ2-1	.	CSVDGGSGRNEQFF	TGCAGCGTTGATGGAGGCAGCGGGAGAAATGAGCAGTTCTTC
TRBD2	TRBV11-2	TRBJ2-7	.	CASSTLRLAGVYEQYF	TGTGCCAGCAGTACCCTGAGACTAGCGGGGGTCTACGAGCAGTACTTC